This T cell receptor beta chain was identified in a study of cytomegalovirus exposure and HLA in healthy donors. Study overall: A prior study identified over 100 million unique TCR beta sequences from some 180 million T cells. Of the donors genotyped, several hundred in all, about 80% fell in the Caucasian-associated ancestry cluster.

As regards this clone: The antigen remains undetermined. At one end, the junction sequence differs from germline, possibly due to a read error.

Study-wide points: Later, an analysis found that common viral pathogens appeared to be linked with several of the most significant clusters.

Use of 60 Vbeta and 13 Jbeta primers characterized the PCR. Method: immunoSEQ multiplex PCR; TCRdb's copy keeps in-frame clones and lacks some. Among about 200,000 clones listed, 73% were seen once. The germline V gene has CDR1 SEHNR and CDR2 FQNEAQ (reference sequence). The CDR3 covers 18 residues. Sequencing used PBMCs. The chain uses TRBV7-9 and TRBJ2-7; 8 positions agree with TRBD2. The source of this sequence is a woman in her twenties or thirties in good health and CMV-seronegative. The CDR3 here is CSSSLGLGRGDNPHEQYF. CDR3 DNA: TGTTCCAGCAGCTTAGGGTTAGGGCGGGGGGACAACCCTCATGAGCAGTACTTC.